Listed below are T cell receptor beta chains from one sample, sequenced in a study of control samples from healthy donors and cancer patients. Repertoires were generated with immunoSEQ multiplex PCR, while TCRdb's copy carries only in-frame clones and drops some. The repertoire holds around 85,000 clones, with about 93% as singletons. Sample: blood. Receptors were obtained from a woman between 18 and 30 years old in good health. Each CDR3 is given with its conserved first and last residue. A D gene is named only where the DNA matches it firmly. Not all rows give a size; the values are once, few, many and, for expanded clones, a class.

j_call,clone_size,v_call,d_call,cdr3_nt,cdr3_aa
TRBJ2-3,.,TRBV2,TRBD2,TGTGCCAGCAGTACCGGACTAGCGGGGACAGATACGCAGTATTTT,CASSTGLAGTDTQYF
TRBJ2-7,once,TRBV6-1,.,TGTGCCAGCAGTGAAGACTCCTTCCGAGGGCAGTACTTC,CASSEDSFRGQYF
TRBJ1-2,.,TRBV29-1,.,TGCAGCGTTGGAGGGGTTAACTATGGCTACACCTTC,CSVGGVNYGYTF
TRBJ2-7,.,TRBV20-1,TRBD1,TGCAGTGCTAGTCTGGACAGGGGAATTACCTACGAGCAGTACTTC,CSASLDRGITYEQYF
TRBJ1-1,once,TRBV7-2,.,TGTGCCAGCAGCCCGGACATAATGAACACTGAAGCTTTCTTT,CASSPDIMNTEAFF
TRBJ1-1,.,TRBV14,.,TGTGCCAGCAGTTGGGGGGCTGCTGGAACTGAAGCTTTCTTT,CASSWGAAGTEAFF
TRBJ1-3,once,TRBV2,TRBD1,TGTGCCAGACAGGGGGAAGGAAACACCATATATTTT,CARQGEGNTIYF
TRBJ2-1,.,TRBV24-1,.,TGTGCCACCAGTGATTTTAAACCAAGCGGATACAATGAGCAGTTCTTC,CATSDFKPSGYNEQFF
TRBJ2-3,.,TRBV5-4,.,TGTGCCAGCAGCTTTGGGAGCACAGATACGCAGTATTTT,CASSFGSTDTQYF
TRBJ1-2,.,TRBV27,.,TGTGCCAGCAGCCGGGAGCCGCTCTATGGCTACACCTTC,CASSREPLYGYTF
TRBJ2-7,.,TRBV12-3/TRBV12-4,.,TGTGCCAGCAGAAGTACGGGAACCTACGAGCAGTACTTC,CASRSTGTYEQYF
TRBJ1-1,.,TRBV7-9,TRBD1,TGTGCCAGCAGCTGGGACAGTAGGACTGAAGCTTTCTTT,CASSWDSRTEAFF
TRBJ2-7,.,TRBV6-5,TRBD1,TGTGCCAGCAGAACAGGGGGGCCCTCCTACGAGCAGTACTTC,CASRTGGPSYEQYF
TRBJ2-7,.,TRBV7-9,TRBD1,TGTGCCAGCAGCTTGGCCCGGGACAGATTGTACTTC,CASSLARDRLYF
TRBJ2-5,.,TRBV19,.,TGTGCCAGTACGGACGTTGGGAAAGAGACCCAGTACTTC,CASTDVGKETQYF
TRBJ2-7,.,TRBV10-3,.,TGTGCCATCTCAGGACTCAGGAGCTCCTACGAGCAGTACTTC,CAISGLRSSYEQYF
TRBJ1-5,.,TRBV19,.,TGTGCCAGTAGTATGCGTCGGGGTTCCGGCAATCAGCCCCAGCATTTT,CASSMRRGSGNQPQHF
TRBJ2-1,once,TRBV28,.,TGTGCCAGCAGTTTAGCGGGGACCTACAATGAGCAGTTCTTC,CASSLAGTYNEQFF
TRBJ2-1,.,TRBV6-1,.,TGTGCCAGCAGTGTGGGTATTAGCGGATTCAACAATGAGCAGTTCTTC,CASSVGISGFNNEQFF
TRBJ1-2,.,TRBV24-1,.,TGTGCCACCAGTGGAATTACAGCTAACTATGGCTACACCTTC,CATSGITANYGYTF
TRBJ1-1,.,TRBV28,.,TGTGCCAGCAGGCTCCGAGGGGGGGGCACTGAAGCTTTCTTT,CASRLRGGGTEAFF
TRBJ2-1,once,TRBV7-3,.,TGTGCCAGCAGCTTAAAACTGGAAAGCTCCTACAATGAGCAGTTCTTC,CASSLKLESSYNEQFF
TRBJ2-1,once,TRBV28,TRBD2,TGTGCCAGCAGTCCGCACCAAGGACTAGCGATATACAATGAGCAGTTCTTC,CASSPHQGLAIYNEQFF
TRBJ2-3,.,TRBV7-3,.,TGTGCCAGCAGCTTAAGCGGGTCTTGGACAGATACGCAGTATTTT,CASSLSGSWTDTQYF
TRBJ1-4,.,TRBV27,.,TGTGCCAGCAGTCCCATCCCGAGGGAGTCACATCTGTTTTTT,CASSPIPRESHLFF
TRBJ2-7,.,TRBV15,.,TGTGCCACCAGCAGAGGGAGGAACGAGCAGTACTTC,CATSRGRNEQYF
TRBJ2-7,.,TRBV7-3,TRBD2,TGTGCCAGCAGCCACGGGGGGGTCAACGAGCAGTACTTC,CASSHGGVNEQYF